These T cell receptor beta chains were read from a single sample in a study of blood T cell repertoires in COVID-19. The data were produced by immunoSEQ multiplex PCR, yet TCRdb's version contains in-frame clones alone and is incomplete. The repertoire holds around 200,000 clones, approximately 89% seen once, with around 3.5% in the top ten. The sequencing input was peripheral blood. These receptors all come from an older man with acute or convalescent COVID-19. Both conserved end residues are part of each CDR3. The D gene is left open where the match is weak. Expanded clones get a size class; other rows say once, few or many, or leave the size out.

J: TRBJ1-1; size: .; D: TRBD1; V: TRBV18; CDR3: CASSGQGTGTEAFF; DNA: TGTGCCAGCTCAGGACAGGGGACCGGCACTGAAGCTTTCTTT
J: TRBJ2-7; size: .; D: TRBD1; V: TRBV5-4; CDR3: CASSLGQGVYEQYF; DNA: TGTGCCAGCAGCCTTGGACAGGGGGTCTACGAGCAGTACTTC
J: TRBJ2-5; size: .; D: .; V: TRBV24-1; CDR3: CATSDPGQKETQYF; DNA: TGTGCCACCAGTGACCCCGGACAGAAAGAGACCCAGTACTTC
J: TRBJ2-1; size: .; D: TRBD1; V: TRBV6-5; CDR3: CASSYLSRGNEQFF; DNA: TGTGCCAGCAGTTACCTCAGCAGGGGGAATGAGCAGTTCTTC
J: TRBJ2-2; size: .; D: .; V: TRBV7-9; CDR3: CASSLDGEGTGELFF; DNA: TGTGCCAGCAGCTTAGACGGTGAGGGCACCGGGGAGCTGTTTTTT
J: TRBJ2-1; size: .; D: .; V: TRBV5-4; CDR3: CASSRQGRDEQFF; DNA: TGTGCCAGCAGCCGACAGGGGAGGGATGAGCAGTTCTTC
J: TRBJ2-5; size: .; D: TRBD2; V: TRBV20-1; CDR3: CSASSFRGGLDQETQYF; DNA: TGCAGTGCTAGTAGTTTCCGCGGGGGGCTCGATCAAGAGACCCAGTACTTC
J: TRBJ2-1; size: .; D: TRBD2; V: TRBV5-1; CDR3: CASSLAPSGLYNEQFF; DNA: TGCGCCAGCAGCTTGGCCCCTAGCGGCCTCTACAATGAGCAGTTCTTC
J: TRBJ2-7; size: .; D: .; V: TRBV5-1; CDR3: CASSPHFGSQGEQYF; DNA: TGCGCCAGCAGCCCCCACTTCGGGTCGCAAGGCGAGCAGTACTTC
J: TRBJ2-3; size: .; D: TRBD1; V: TRBV18; CDR3: CASSPRTGGSTDTQYF; DNA: TGTGCCAGCTCACCGCGGACAGGGGGAAGCACAGATACGCAGTATTTT
J: TRBJ2-1; size: few; D: TRBD1; V: TRBV7-3; CDR3: CASSLGQGTYNEQFF; DNA: TGTGCCAGCAGTCTAGGACAGGGGACCTACAATGAGCAGTTCTTC
J: TRBJ2-1; size: .; D: TRBD2; V: TRBV24-1; CDR3: CATSDPETSGGHPYNEQFF; DNA: TGTGCCACCAGTGATCCTGAGACTAGCGGGGGGCATCCCTACAATGAGCAGTTCTTC
J: TRBJ2-7; size: .; D: TRBD1; V: TRBV18; CDR3: CASSPGQELEQYF; DNA: TGTGCCAGCTCCCCGGGACAGGAACTCGAGCAGTACTTC
J: TRBJ1-4; size: few; D: TRBD1; V: TRBV2; CDR3: CASSELTGGGEKLFF; DNA: TGTGCCAGCTCCGAGTTGACAGGGGGCGGTGAAAAACTGTTTTTT
J: TRBJ2-1; size: .; D: TRBD2; V: TRBV15; CDR3: CATSRVPLGGSSYNEQFF; DNA: TGTGCCACCAGCAGAGTCCCGCTCGGCGGGAGCTCCTACAATGAGCAGTTCTTC
J: TRBJ2-5; size: .; D: TRBD2; V: TRBV27; CDR3: CASSPQAWRGGLSAQYF; DNA: TGTGCCAGCAGCCCCCAGGCTTGGCGGGGAGGGTTGTCGGCCCAGTACTTC
J: TRBJ1-4; size: .; D: .; V: TRBV3-1/TRBV3-2; CDR3: CASSKGHGREKLFF; DNA: TGTGCCAGCAGCAAGGGACATGGTCGGGAAAAACTGTTTTTT
J: TRBJ1-5; size: .; D: TRBD1; V: TRBV10-3; CDR3: CATRDRGNQPQHF; DNA: TGTGCCACCCGGGACAGGGGCAATCAGCCCCAGCATTTT
J: TRBJ2-1; size: .; D: TRBD1; V: TRBV10-1; CDR3: CATPGTGGRKQFF; DNA: TGCGCCACCCCCGGGACAGGGGGGAGGAAGCAGTTCTTC
J: TRBJ2-7; size: .; D: TRBD1; V: TRBV27; CDR3: CASRDRGQPAYEQYF; DNA: TGTGCCAGCCGAGACAGGGGGCAACCGGCCTACGAGCAGTACTTC
J: TRBJ2-2; size: .; D: .; V: TRBV6-5; CDR3: CASSRRVSSGELFF; DNA: TGTGCCAGCAGCCGACGGGTTAGCTCCGGGGAGCTGTTTTTT
J: TRBJ1-1; size: .; D: .; V: TRBV3-1/TRBV3-2; CDR3: CASSRATAMNTEAFF; DNA: TGTGCCAGCAGTCGAGCGACAGCTATGAACACTGAAGCTTTCTTT
J: TRBJ2-7; size: .; D: .; V: TRBV5-6; CDR3: CASSVGPYEQYF; DNA: TGTGCCAGCAGCGTGGGGCCCTACGAGCAGTACTTC
J: TRBJ2-1; size: few; D: TRBD2; V: TRBV30; CDR3: CAWTGGNEQFF; DNA: TGTGCCTGGACGGGGGGGAATGAGCAGTTCTTC
J: TRBJ2-5; size: .; D: .; V: TRBV3-1/TRBV3-2; CDR3: CASSLSPSRETQYF; DNA: TGTGCCAGCAGCCTCTCCCCTAGCCGGGAGACCCAGTACTTC
J: TRBJ2-7; size: .; D: .; V: TRBV7-3; CDR3: CASSLTRKPLPPQYF; DNA: TGTGCCAGCAGCTTAACGCGAAAACCTTTGCCCCCTCAGTACTTC
J: TRBJ2-7; size: .; D: .; V: TRBV7-8; CDR3: CASSVQSYEQYF; DNA: TGTGCCAGCAGCGTTCAGTCCTACGAGCAGTACTTC
J: TRBJ2-7; size: .; D: TRBD2; V: TRBV23-1; CDR3: CASSPCLAGRYEQYF; DNA: TGCGCCAGCAGTCCCTGCCTAGCGGGACGGTACGAGCAGTACTTC
J: TRBJ1-1; size: .; D: .; V: TRBV18; CDR3: CASSSGHPGDTEAFF; DNA: TGTGCCAGCTCATCGGGACACCCTGGGGACACTGAAGCTTTCTTT
J: TRBJ1-1; size: .; D: TRBD1; V: TRBV25-1; CDR3: CASIDRVNTEAFF; DNA: TGTGCCAGCATTGACAGGGTAAACACTGAAGCTTTCTTT
J: TRBJ1-1; size: .; D: .; V: TRBV11-2; CDR3: CASSLDRYSEAFF; DNA: TGTGCCAGCAGCTTAGATCGTTACAGTGAAGCTTTCTTT
J: TRBJ1-3; size: once; D: .; V: TRBV30; CDR3: CAWSVHSGNTIYF; DNA: TGTGCCTGGAGTGTACACTCTGGAAACACCATATATTTT
J: TRBJ1-1; size: .; D: .; V: TRBV6-5; CDR3: CASSRFRGNTEAFF; DNA: TGTGCCAGCAGTCGGTTCAGGGGGAACACTGAAGCTTTCTTT
J: TRBJ2-3; size: .; D: TRBD2; V: TRBV29-1; CDR3: CSHTSGLGTDTQYF; DNA: TGCAGCCACACTAGCGGTCTAGGCACAGATACGCAGTATTTT
J: TRBJ1-2; size: .; D: TRBD1; V: TRBV29-1; CDR3: CSGGQGEGGYTF; DNA: TGCAGCGGGGGACAGGGGGAAGGTGGCTACACCTTC
J: TRBJ1-2; size: few; D: .; V: TRBV25-1; CDR3: CASSPHGVGGYGYTF; DNA: TGTGCCAGCAGTCCTCATGGGGTAGGGGGCTATGGCTACACCTTC
J: TRBJ2-7; size: .; D: .; V: TRBV28; CDR3: CASTQSRDEQYF; DNA: TGTGCCAGCACTCAATCACGGGACGAGCAGTACTTC
J: TRBJ1-2; size: once; D: TRBD1; V: TRBV5-4; CDR3: CASSSDRDGYTF; DNA: TGTGCCAGCAGCTCTGACAGGGATGGCTACACCTTC
J: TRBJ2-1; size: few; D: TRBD2; V: TRBV6-5; CDR3: CASRVLAGPYNEQFF; DNA: TGTGCCAGCAGGGTACTAGCGGGACCTTACAATGAGCAGTTCTTC
J: TRBJ2-7; size: .; D: .; V: TRBV28; CDR3: CASISPGGGDEQYF; DNA: TGTGCCAGCATTTCCCCGGGGGGCGGGGACGAGCAGTACTTC
J: TRBJ1-3; size: .; D: .; V: TRBV30; CDR3: CAWVTVGSVNTIYF; DNA: TGTGCCTGGGTCACCGTCGGGAGCGTGAACACCATATATTTT
J: TRBJ1-2; size: once; D: .; V: TRBV5-8; CDR3: CASSRGRGPNYGYTF; DNA: TGTGCCAGCAGCCGAGGGCGGGGCCCGAACTATGGCTACACCTTC
J: TRBJ1-1; size: .; D: TRBD1; V: TRBV24-1; CDR3: CATSDSRQGATEAFF; DNA: TGTGCCACCAGTGATTCGCGACAGGGGGCGACTGAAGCTTTCTTT
J: TRBJ2-5; size: .; D: .; V: TRBV20-1; CDR3: CSGTDGGPQYF; DNA: TGCAGCGGGACCGACGGAGGGCCCCAGTACTTC
J: TRBJ2-2; size: .; D: TRBD1; V: TRBV15; CDR3: CATRRTGNTGELFF; DNA: TGTGCCACCAGGAGGACAGGGAACACCGGGGAGCTGTTTTTT
J: TRBJ1-5; size: .; D: TRBD1; V: TRBV30; CDR3: CAWNSKRGLRVQHF; DNA: TGTGCCTGGAATAGCAAGAGGGGGCTCAGGGTCCAGCATTTT
J: TRBJ2-5; size: .; D: .; V: TRBV11-2; CDR3: CASSSRLSQETQYF; DNA: TGTGCCAGCAGCTCCCGACTGAGTCAAGAGACCCAGTACTTC
J: TRBJ1-3; size: once; D: .; V: TRBV7-2; CDR3: CASSFMDLTGNTIYF; DNA: TGTGCCAGCAGCTTTATGGACTTAACCGGAAACACCATATATTTT
J: TRBJ1-3; size: .; D: .; V: TRBV9; CDR3: CASSVSHWGNTIYF; DNA: TGTGCCAGCAGCGTAAGCCATTGGGGAAACACCATATATTTT
J: TRBJ2-2; size: .; D: .; V: TRBV7-2; CDR3: CASSLRLDRTGELFF; DNA: TGTGCCAGCAGCTTAAGACTCGACCGCACCGGGGAGCTGTTTTTT
J: TRBJ2-1; size: .; D: TRBD1; V: TRBV30; CDR3: CAWSGIRDRGPGLYNEQFF; DNA: TGTGCCTGGAGCGGAATCCGGGACAGGGGACCCGGACTTTACAATGAGCAGTTCTTC
J: TRBJ2-2; size: once; D: .; V: TRBV29-1; CDR3: CSVGPDGGELFF; DNA: TGCAGCGTTGGGCCCGATGGTGGGGAGCTGTTTTTT
J: TRBJ2-7; size: .; D: .; V: TRBV11-2; CDR3: CASQTLRDYEQYF; DNA: TGTGCCAGCCAAACCCTAAGAGACTACGAGCAGTACTTC
J: TRBJ1-2; size: .; D: TRBD1; V: TRBV11-3; CDR3: CASSLDRQGDGYTF; DNA: TGTGCCAGCAGCTTAGATCGGCAGGGGGACGGCTACACCTTC